This T cell receptor (beta chain) emerged from a study of Graves' ophthalmopathy and Graves' hyperthyroidism. This clonotype came up many times. Trimming stripped 1 base from V and 7 bases from J, with 10 bases between. Germline assignment: CDR1 SGHTA and CDR2 FQGNSA. This CDR3 region has 14 residues. The study amplified TCR beta CDR3 regions using RNA transcripts. First-round RT-PCR relied on HTBI primers, and a second-round multiplex PCR came next. A single record per CDR3 protein comes from TCRdb applying MiXCR to the multiplex PCR reads. The table shows about half a million distinct CDR3 sequences, with around 14% occurring only once.

The TCR originated in a woman in her 30s with Graves' ophthalmopathy. This chain links TRBV7-2 with TRBJ2-2; possible D gene TRBD2, 6 bases. What was sequenced was blood. As DNA, the CDR3 is TGTGCCAGCAGCTTAGGCGGGGATTTCGGGGAGCTGTTTTTT. Protein: CASSLGGDFGELFF.